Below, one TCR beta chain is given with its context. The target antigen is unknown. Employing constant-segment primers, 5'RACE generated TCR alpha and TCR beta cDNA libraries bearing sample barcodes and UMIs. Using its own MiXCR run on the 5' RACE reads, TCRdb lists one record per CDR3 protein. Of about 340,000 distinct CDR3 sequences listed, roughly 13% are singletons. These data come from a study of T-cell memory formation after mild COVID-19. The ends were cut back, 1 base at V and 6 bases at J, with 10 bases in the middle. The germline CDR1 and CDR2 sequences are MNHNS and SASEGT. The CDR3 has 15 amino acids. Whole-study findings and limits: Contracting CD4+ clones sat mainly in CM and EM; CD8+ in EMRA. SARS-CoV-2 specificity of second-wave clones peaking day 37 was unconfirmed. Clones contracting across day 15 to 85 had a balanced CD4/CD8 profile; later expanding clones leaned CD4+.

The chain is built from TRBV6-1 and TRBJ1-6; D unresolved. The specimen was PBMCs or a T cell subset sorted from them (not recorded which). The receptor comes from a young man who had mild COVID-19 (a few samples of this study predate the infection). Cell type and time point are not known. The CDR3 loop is CASSEESGSNSPLHF. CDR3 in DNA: TGTGCCAGCAGTGAAGAATCGGGGTCTAATTCACCCCTCCACTTT.